The present T cell receptor beta chain was sequenced within a study of OX40 agonist ivuxolimab in advanced cancers. As for the study in general: Ivuxolimab is a fully human IgG2 antibody that activates OX40 (CD134).

This clone has a single count. Here immunoSEQ multiplex PCR was the method, and the copy in TCRdb shows in-frame clones only, minus some. This sample carries 81,000 or so clones, roughly 91% of them seen once, and the ten largest clones take roughly an eighth. V was shortened by 4 bases and J by 1 base, with 11 bases between the two germline ends. Germline V gene data show CDR1 as SGHDN and CDR2 as FVKESK. The CDR3 runs to 14 residues. The source was CD4+ or CD8+ T cells sorted from blood, collected in a trial of the OX40 agonist ivuxolimab. The receptor's source is an adult with an advanced solid tumor such as melanoma, head and neck, liver or kidney cancer. The V call is TRBV14, the J call TRBJ2-7, with a tentative D call TRBD2 (5 bases). As DNA, the CDR3 is TGTGCCAGCAGCCTAAAATCGGGGTCCTACGAGCAGTACTTC. Residues: CASSLKSGSYEQYF.